The rows below give T cell receptor beta chains drawn from one sample of a study of cytomegalovirus exposure and HLA in healthy donors. The table came from immunoSEQ multiplex PCR; TCRdb's copy has only in-frame clones and leaves some out. The sample records over 150,000 clones, 70% to 80% being singletons. The source material was PBMCs. The receptor set was obtained from a male donor in good health and CMV-seronegative. Both conserved end residues are part of each CDR3. A D gene is named only where the DNA matches it firmly. The size of a clone is reported for some rows only, either as once, few or many, or as a class for expanded clones.

d_gene: NA
abundance: NA
v_gene: TRBV19
j_gene: TRBJ2-1
CDR3aa: CASSIDLGGNEQFF
CDR3nt: TGTGCCAGTAGTATAGATTTGGGGGGCAATGAGCAGTTCTTC

d_gene: NA
abundance: NA
v_gene: TRBV9
j_gene: TRBJ2-1
CDR3aa: CASSSGLSSSYNEQFF
CDR3nt: TGTGCCAGCAGCTCTGGACTCTCTAGCTCCTACAATGAGCAGTTCTTC

d_gene: NA
abundance: NA
v_gene: TRBV18
j_gene: TRBJ1-1
CDR3aa: CASSKNQGLDTEAFF
CDR3nt: TGTGCCAGCTCGAAAAATCAGGGGCTGGACACTGAAGCTTTCTTT

d_gene: NA
abundance: few
v_gene: TRBV6-5
j_gene: TRBJ1-2
CDR3aa: CASRIRQTSNYGYTF
CDR3nt: TGTGCCAGCAGGATTCGACAAACCTCTAACTATGGCTACACCTTC

d_gene: NA
abundance: NA
v_gene: TRBV11-2
j_gene: TRBJ1-3
CDR3aa: CASSLGTEPGNTIYF
CDR3nt: TGTGCCAGCAGCTTAGGAACAGAGCCTGGAAACACCATATATTTT

d_gene: TRBD1
abundance: NA
v_gene: TRBV4-1
j_gene: TRBJ1-2
CDR3aa: CASSLGQGAVNYGYTF
CDR3nt: TGCGCCAGCAGCCTTGGACAGGGGGCAGTAAACTATGGCTACACCTTC

d_gene: NA
abundance: NA
v_gene: TRBV10-2
j_gene: TRBJ1-4
CDR3aa: CASSDPQGSNEKLFF
CDR3nt: TGCGCCAGCAGCGACCCACAGGGCTCTAATGAAAAACTGTTTTTT

d_gene: NA
abundance: few
v_gene: TRBV9
j_gene: TRBJ1-1
CDR3aa: CASSVNNGNTEAFF
CDR3nt: TGTGCCAGCAGCGTAAATAACGGTAACACTGAAGCTTTCTTT

d_gene: NA
abundance: NA
v_gene: TRBV28
j_gene: TRBJ1-5
CDR3aa: CASSTPSSSNQPQHF
CDR3nt: TGTGCCAGCAGTACCCCCAGTTCTAGCAATCAGCCCCAGCATTTT

d_gene: TRBD2
abundance: NA
v_gene: TRBV7-3
j_gene: TRBJ2-3
CDR3aa: CASSLPSGGTGDTQYF
CDR3nt: TGTGCCAGCAGCTTACCTAGCGGGGGTACTGGAGATACGCAGTATTTT

d_gene: TRBD1
abundance: few
v_gene: TRBV4-3
j_gene: TRBJ1-3
CDR3aa: CASSQADRGLDTIYF
CDR3nt: TGCGCCAGCAGCCAAGCCGACAGGGGGTTAGACACCATATATTTT

d_gene: TRBD1
abundance: NA
v_gene: TRBV7-9
j_gene: TRBJ1-5
CDR3aa: CSSSSPGGRDNQPQHF
CDR3nt: TGTTCCAGCAGCTCACCAGGGGGCCGTGACAATCAGCCCCAGCATTTT

d_gene: TRBD2
abundance: NA
v_gene: TRBV28
j_gene: TRBJ2-1
CDR3aa: CASSLPQAGGLSYNEQFF
CDR3nt: TGTGCCAGCAGTTTACCCCAAGCGGGAGGGTTATCCTACAATGAGCAGTTCTTC

d_gene: TRBD2
abundance: NA
v_gene: TRBV12-5
j_gene: TRBJ2-1
CDR3aa: CASGWGTSGRARSYNEQFF
CDR3nt: TGTGCTAGTGGTTGGGGGACTAGCGGGAGGGCTCGCTCCTACAATGAGCAGTTCTTC

d_gene: NA
abundance: NA
v_gene: TRBV2
j_gene: TRBJ1-5
CDR3aa: CASSEGTARSQPQHF
CDR3nt: TGTGCCAGCAGTGAAGGGACAGCCCGAAGTCAGCCCCAGCATTTT

d_gene: NA
abundance: NA
v_gene: TRBV11-2
j_gene: TRBJ1-1
CDR3aa: CASSLFSLEGLRNTEAFF
CDR3nt: TGTGCCAGCAGCTTATTTTCACTGGAGGGGTTACGGAACACTGAAGCTTTCTTT

d_gene: NA
abundance: NA
v_gene: TRBV10-2
j_gene: TRBJ1-2
CDR3aa: CASSESVRWNYGYTF
CDR3nt: TGCGCCAGCAGTGAGTCGGTGAGGTGGAACTATGGCTACACCTTC

d_gene: TRBD1
abundance: NA
v_gene: TRBV25-1
j_gene: TRBJ1-6
CDR3aa: CASSARTGSSPLHF
CDR3nt: TGTGCCAGCAGTGCCCGGACAGGGAGTTCACCCCTCCACTTT

d_gene: TRBD2
abundance: once
v_gene: TRBV4-1
j_gene: TRBJ2-3
CDR3aa: CASSLGLATDTQYF
CDR3nt: TGCGCCAGCAGCCTGGGACTAGCAACAGATACGCAGTATTTT

d_gene: TRBD1
abundance: NA
v_gene: TRBV6-5
j_gene: TRBJ1-5
CDR3aa: CASSQGALKGQPQHF
CDR3nt: TGTGCCAGCAGCCAGGGGGCGCTTAAAGGTCAGCCCCAGCATTTT

d_gene: NA
abundance: NA
v_gene: TRBV9
j_gene: TRBJ2-3
CDR3aa: CASSVVPSLSTDTQYF
CDR3nt: TGTGCCAGCAGCGTAGTTCCTAGCCTTAGCACAGATACGCAGTATTTT

d_gene: TRBD2
abundance: NA
v_gene: TRBV19
j_gene: TRBJ2-2
CDR3aa: CASSPLASGTISGELFF
CDR3nt: TGTGCCAGTAGTCCCCTTGCCTCCGGGACTATCTCCGGGGAGCTGTTTTTT

d_gene: NA
abundance: few
v_gene: TRBV12-5
j_gene: TRBJ1-6
CDR3aa: CASGLVLTGNMSPLHF
CDR3nt: TGTGCTAGTGGTTTGGTACTTACGGGAAACATGTCACCCCTCCACTTT